These 21 T cell receptor beta chains share one sample of origin, sequenced in a study of T cell changes during pregnancy in multiple sclerosis. Sequencing used immunoSEQ multiplex PCR; TCRdb keeps in-frame clones, though not all of them. Of about 32,000 clones in the sample, around 90% were seen once. The sample was CD8+ T cells from peripheral blood mononuclear cells, taken in the first trimester of pregnancy. The receptors originated from a female donor with multiple sclerosis, enrolled in a pregnancy study.

This chain uses TRBV5-1 with TRBJ2-7; 13 nucleotides agree with TRBD2. The V gene end was trimmed by 0 bases and the J gene end by 3 bases; junction bases not matched to a gene: 3. CDR3 length: 16 residues. Germline-derived CDR1 and CDR2 are SGHRS and YFSETQ. In DNA, the CDR3 is TGCGCCAGCAGCTTGGGAGGGACTAGCGGGATCTACGAGCAGTACTTC. Translating gives CASSLGGTSGIYEQYF.

This chain joins TRBV7-9 and TRBJ1-2, with 7 bases fitting TRBD1. Germline-derived CDR1 and CDR2 are SEHNR and FQNEAQ (reference sequence). This CDR3 has 14 residues. V lost 3 bases, J lost 4 bases, and 5 bases stayed unmatched. The CDR3, as DNA: TGTGCCAGCAGCTTGGCAGGGGGAACCTATGGCTACACCTTC. This codes for CASSLAGGTYGYTF. Supplemented by reference TRBV7-9 and TRBJ1-2, the full variable domain reads DTGVSQNPRHKITKRGQNVTFRCDPISEHNRLYWYRQTLGQGPEFLTYFQNEAQLEKSRLLSDRFSAERPKGSFSTLEIQRTEQGDSAMYLCASSLAGGTYGYTFGSGTRLTVV.

This clone was counted between two and nine times. The CDR3 region is CASSQGRTQYF. DNA for the CDR3: TGTGCCAGCAGCCAAGGTCGGACCCAGTACTTC. The V gene is TRBV14, the J gene TRBJ2-5; D unresolved. Trimming stripped 1 base from V and 7 bases from J, with 4 bases between. This CDR3 region has 11 residues. The germline V gene has CDR1 SGHDN and CDR2 FVKESK.

The rearrangement links TRBV4-3 to TRBJ2-2, with a weak D call TRBD2 (6 bases). The CDR3 runs 17 residues. V gave up 0 bases and J gave up 4 bases, with 15 bases separating them. Germline assignment: CDR1 LGHNA and CDR2 YSLEER. The CDR3 protein is CASSQDPFGGGTGELFF. CDR3 sequence (DNA): TGCGCCAGCAGCCAAGATCCGTTCGGGGGTGGCACCGGGGAGCTGTTTTTT.

CDR3 DNA: TGCAGCGTTACCGGGACAGGGTCCCACGAGCAGTACTTC. Protein: CSVTGTGSHEQYF. The chain has TRBV29-1 and TRBJ2-7, with 9 bases that match TRBD1. The CDR3 loop spans 13 amino acids. The J segment lost 5 bases and the V segment lost 5 bases, leaving 7 bases of the junction unmatched. Germline loops: CDR1 SQVTM, CDR2 ANQGSEA.

This chain connects TRBV10-2 to TRBJ2-2; D gene unclear. CDR1 and CDR2 from the germline V gene are WSHSY and SAAADI. The CDR3 loop spans 10 amino acids. The V end was cut by 10 bases, the J end by 7 bases, with 7 bases between. The CDR3: CATRYGELFF. The CDR3 DNA follows: TGCGCCACTAGGTACGGGGAGCTGTTTTTT.

The chain is built from TRBV28 and TRBJ2-3; 8 positions agree with TRBD2. CDR1 MDHEN and CDR2 SYDVKM come from the germline V gene. V dropped 6 bases and J dropped 3; count of bases not matched to a gene: 8. The CDR3 has 15 amino acids. The CDR3 reads CASSQSGSLTDTQYF. CDR3 sequence (DNA): TGTGCCAGCAGCCAGAGCGGGAGCCTGACAGATACGCAGTATTTT. Combining the CDR3 with reference TRBV28 and TRBJ2-3 gives the whole variable domain DVKVTQSSRYLVKRTGEKVFLECVQDMDHENMFWYRQDPGLGLRLIYFSYDVKMKEKGDIPEGYSVSREKKERFSLILESASTNQTSMYLCASSQSGSLTDTQYFGPGTRLTVL.

The chain links TRBV5-6 to TRBJ2-5, with 12 positions matching TRBD2. Germline CDR1 reads SGHDT; CDR2 reads YYEEEE. The CDR3 has 17 residues. J gave up 4 bases and V 0 bases, and 7 bases lay outside the gene matches. CDR3 nucleotides: TGTGCCAGCAGCTTGGGACCTAGCGGGAGGGCCGGAGAGACCCAGTACTTC. It is translated as CASSLGPSGRAGETQYF.

The rearrangement uses TRBV6-1 and TRBJ2-5; 8 bases map to TRBD2. The germline gives CDR1 MNHNS, CDR2 SASEGT. The junction had 8 bases not matched to a gene; V was cut back by 6 bases and J by 2 bases. The CDR3 consists of 15 residues. The CDR3 DNA follows: TGTGCCAGCAGCCTTCTAGCGGGCGCTCAAGAGACCCAGTACTTC. Its protein product is CASSLLAGAQETQYF.

This chain links TRBV19 with TRBJ2-7, with 7 bases lining up with TRBD1. Germline-derived CDR1 and CDR2 are LNHDA and SQIVND (reference sequence). This CDR3 has 14 amino acids. V shed 3 bases and J 3 bases; nucleotides not matched to a gene: 5. CDR3 in amino acids: CASSMGRGNYEQYF. The CDR3 DNA sequence: TGTGCCAGTAGTATGGGCAGGGGGAACTACGAGCAGTACTTC.

The V and J genes are TRBV5-1 and TRBJ1-3, with 9 bases identical to TRBD1. Germline lookup yields CDR1 SGHRS and CDR2 YFSETQ. V lost 4 bases to trimming and J lost 3 bases; unmatched junction nucleotides: 14. The CDR3 is 18 residues long. CDR3 sequence (DNA): TGCGCCAGCAGCCTTACCGGGACAGGGTATTCTGTTGGAAACACCATATATTTT. It translates to CASSLTGTGYSVGNTIYF.

The J gene is TRBJ2-7, the V gene TRBV27, with 10 nucleotides matching TRBD2. Unmatched junction bases numbered 5, after V lost 4 bases and J lost 2 bases. CDR1 and CDR2 (germline): MNHEY, SMNVEV (reference sequence). The CDR3 contains 15 residues. The CDR3, as DNA: TGTGCCAGCAGTTCATCTAGCGGGAGCCCCTACGAGCAGTACTTC. It translates to CASSSSSGSPYEQYF.

V is TRBV6-5 and J is TRBJ2-3, with TRBD2 matching 10 bases. With V trimmed by 4 bases and J by 2 bases, 6 bases remained unmatched. Germline values: CDR1 MNHEY, CDR2 SVGAGI. The CDR3 is 16 residues long. This CDR3 is CASSSQLAGYTDTQYF. In DNA, the CDR3 is TGTGCCAGCAGTTCTCAACTAGCGGGGTACACAGATACGCAGTATTTT.

V and J are TRBV5-6 and TRBJ1-2; D unresolved. Looked up from germline, CDR1 is SGHDT and CDR2 is YYEEEE. V lost 0 bases and J lost 8, with 5 bases in between. The CDR3 totals 11 residues. In DNA form, the CDR3 reads TGTGCCAGCAGCTTGGCGGGGGGCTACACCTTC. This gives the protein CASSLAGGYTF.

This clone has only one observation. J is TRBJ1-2 and V is TRBV5-1; 10 bases are a match to TRBD1. The germline V gene encodes CDR1 SGHRS and CDR2 YFSETQ. Trimming took 5 bases from V and 3 from J; bases not matched to a gene: 4. This CDR3 has 14 amino acids. CDR3 in DNA: TGCGCCAGCAGAGCCGGGACAGGGGACTATGGCTACACCTTC. It yields the protein CASRAGTGDYGYTF.

This sequence joins TRBV4-3 and TRBJ2-7; 9 bases agree with TRBD2. CDR3 length: 14 amino acids. Germline lookup yields CDR1 LGHNA and CDR2 YSLEER. V trimming: 1 base; J trimming: 6 bases; junction bases outside the gene matches: 4. This CDR3 is CASSQGLAVGEQYF. The CDR3 region has the DNA TGCGCCAGCAGCCAAGGACTAGCGGTTGGCGAGCAGTACTTC.

The chain employs TRBV29-1 and TRBJ2-3, with D maybe TRBD2 (6 bases). The V and J ends lost 5 bases and 0 bases respectively, with 12 bases between them. Germline assignment: CDR1 SQVTM and CDR2 ANQGSEA. The CDR3 extends over 14 amino acids. The CDR3 is CSVPNRGSTDTQYF. CDR3 DNA: TGCAGCGTTCCTAACCGGGGGAGCACAGATACGCAGTATTTT.

The J gene is TRBJ1-4, the V gene TRBV9; TRBD1 matches 9 bases. With 4 bases clipped from V and 5 bases from J, the junction kept 6 bases outside the gene matches. CDR1 and CDR2 (germline): SGDLS, YYNGEE. CDR3 length: 15 residues. CDR3 sequence reads: CASSKTGGLNEKLFF. In DNA, the CDR3 is TGTGCCAGCAGCAAAACAGGGGGCCTGAATGAAAAACTGTTTTTT.

V is TRBV5-1 and J is TRBJ2-1; 7 nucleotides line up with TRBD1. The CDR3 has 12 residues. The junction had 1 base not matched to a gene; V was cut back by 4 bases and J by 6 bases. Germline assignment: CDR1 SGHRS and CDR2 YFSETQ. The CDR3 is CASSGDSNEQFF. Written as DNA, the CDR3 is TGCGCCAGCAGCGGGGACAGCAATGAGCAGTTCTTC.

The rearrangement uses TRBV19 and TRBJ1-1; no clear D. In germline, CDR1 is LNHDA, CDR2 SQIVND (reference sequence). The CDR3 is made up of 11 amino acids. V dropped 7 bases and J dropped 7 bases, with 10 bases sitting between them. CDR3 amino acids: CASIGDYEAFF. The CDR3 nucleotides read TGTGCCAGTATTGGAGATTATGAAGCTTTCTTT.

This clone came up once. The V gene is TRBV5-6, the J gene TRBJ2-5, with 7 nucleotides matching TRBD1. The CDR3 totals 13 residues. J lost 4 bases, V lost 3 bases, and 3 bases had no gene match. Germline V gives CDR1 SGHDT, CDR2 YYEEEE. CDR3 sequence reads: CASSWGTVETQYF. The CDR3 coding sequence is TGTGCCAGCAGCTGGGGGACAGTAGAGACCCAGTACTTC. Complete variable domain (other parts from reference TRBV5-6 and TRBJ2-5): DAGVTQSPTHLIKTRGQQVTLRCSPKSGHDTVSWYQQALGQGPQFIFQYYEEEERQRGNFPDRFSGHQFPNYSSELNVNALLLGDSALYLCASSWGTVETQYFGPGTRLLVL.